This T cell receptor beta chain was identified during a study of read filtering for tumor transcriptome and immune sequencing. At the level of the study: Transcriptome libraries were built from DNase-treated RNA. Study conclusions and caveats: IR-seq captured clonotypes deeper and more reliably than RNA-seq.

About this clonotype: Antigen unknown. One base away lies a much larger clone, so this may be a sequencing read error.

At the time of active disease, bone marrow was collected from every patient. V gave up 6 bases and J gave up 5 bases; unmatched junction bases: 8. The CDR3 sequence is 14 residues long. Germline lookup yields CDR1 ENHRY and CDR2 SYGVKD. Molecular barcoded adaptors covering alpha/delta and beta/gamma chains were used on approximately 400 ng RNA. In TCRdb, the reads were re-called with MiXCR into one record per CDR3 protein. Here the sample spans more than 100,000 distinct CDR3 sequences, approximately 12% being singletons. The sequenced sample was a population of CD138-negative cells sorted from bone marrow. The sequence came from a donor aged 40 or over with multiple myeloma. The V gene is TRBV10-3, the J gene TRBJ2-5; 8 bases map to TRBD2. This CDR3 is CAISQGSSGETQYF. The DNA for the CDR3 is TGTGCCATCAGCCAGGGGTCTAGCGGGGAGACCCAGTACTTC.